These 21 T cell receptor beta chains came from one sample sequenced in a study of glioma-infiltrating T cells (dated by TCRdb to 2016 to 2017). Sequencing used an Illumina MiSeq. The iRepertoire nested amplicon-rescue multiplex PCR (arm-PCR) platform was used to amplify TCR alpha and beta CDR3 regions from RNA. TCRdb reprocessing: public reads trimmed at Q25 with fastp, clones called with MiXCR, in-frame beta chains kept. When rows share a CDR3 protein, they turn into one entry using the most common DNA and genes. This sample gives over 90,000 distinct CDR3 sequences in total; about 28% of them show up just once. Roughly 46% of the sample belongs to the ten largest clones. Input material: glioma tissue, nonneoplastic brain tissue, or PBMCs (not recorded which). The receptors derive from a human donor with low-grade glioma or glioblastoma, undergoing nonglioma brain surgery, or in good health (not recorded which).

This clonotype was seen many times. The rearrangement uses TRBV7-3 and TRBJ2-3; 8 bases align to TRBD1. The V gene end was trimmed by 2 bases and the J gene end by 2 bases; junction bases not matched to a gene: 6. The CDR3 contains 16 residues. The germline V gene encodes CDR1 SGHTA and CDR2 FQGTGA. Here the CDR3 DNA reads TGTGCCAGCAGCTTAGCTGGGACAGGTAACACAGATACGCAGTATTTT. Protein product: CASSLAGTGNTDTQYF. The full variable domain, completed using reference TRBV7-3 and TRBJ2-3, is GAGVSQTPSNKVTEKGKYVELRCDPISGHTALYWYRQSLGQGPEFLIYFQGTGAADDSGLPNDRFFAVRPEGSVSTLKIQRTERGDSAVYLCASSLAGTGNTDTQYFGPGTRLTVL.

The chain uses TRBV19 and TRBJ2-3, with TRBD2 as a possible D gene (6 bases). CDR1 is LNHDA, CDR2 SQIVND, per germline (reference sequence). This CDR3 has 13 amino acids. V gave up 5 bases and J gave up 13 bases, with 19 bases separating them. This CDR3 reads CASSGDFRDTKYF. CDR3 nucleotides: TGTGCCAGTAGTGGGGACTTCCGAGATACAAAGTATTTT.

Comments on this clonotype: A clone one base away is much larger, so this may be a read error. The V gene is TRBV24-1, the J gene TRBJ2-2; D might be TRBD1 (5 bases). The CDR3 sequence is 14 residues long. Germline V CDR1 and CDR2: KGHDR, SFDVKD. CDR3 sequence reads: CATSGPQGTEELFF. CDR3 nucleotides: TGTGCCACCTCAGGGCCTCAGGGAACCGAGGAGCTGTTTTTT.

This chain connects TRBV3-1 to TRBJ2-3; D remains ambiguous. The CDR3 spans 15 residues. Germline assignment: CDR1 LGHDT and CDR2 YNNKEL (reference sequence). Between the trimmed V and J ends, which lost 0 bases and 3 bases, there was a span of 10 bases. The DNA for the CDR3 is TGTGCCAGCAGCCAAGATATGAGTGGTACAGATACGCAGTATTTT. Translated, it gives CASSQDMSGTDTQYF.

Ten or more counts support this clonotype. The CDR3 reads CASSTGYEQYF. DNA for the CDR3: TGTGCCAGCAGTACAGGGTACGAGCAGTACTTC. This chain joins TRBV6-1 and TRBJ2-7; weak D call: TRBD1 (6 bases). The germline gives CDR1 MNHNS, CDR2 SASEGT. V lost 5 bases and J lost 4, with 6 bases in between. This CDR3 is 11 amino acids long.

This clonotype was picked up a small number of times. A much larger clone differs by one base, so this may be a read error. The V call is TRBV4-1, the J call TRBJ2-5; D gene uncertain. The CDR3 covers 14 residues. The V and J ends lost 1 base and 1 base respectively, with 7 bases between them. CDR1 and CDR2 from the germline V gene are MGHRA and YSYEKL. The CDR3 region has the DNA TGCGCCAGCAGCCAAGGGTCCCCCCAAGAGACCCAGTACTTC. It is translated as CASSQGSPQETQYF.

This clonotype was recorded many times. The chain recombines TRBV20-1 with TRBJ2-3, with a tentative D call TRBD1 (5 bases). Germline CDR1 DFQATT, CDR2 SNEGSKA (reference sequence). The CDR3 is 14 residues long. Trimming took 1 base from V and 2 from J, leaving 10 bases between them. The CDR3 sequence is CSARGATDTDTQYF. CDR3 DNA: TGCAGTGCTAGAGGGGCGACAGACACAGATACGCAGTATTTT.

This clonotype was seen a handful of times. The chain couples TRBV12-3 or TRBV12-4 to TRBJ1-2, with D unresolved. V was trimmed by 3 bases and J by 4 bases, leaving 9 bases between them. This CDR3 region has 13 residues. Written as DNA, the CDR3 is TGTGCCAGCAGTTTCCCCAGGAGCTATGGCTACACCTTC. Translated, it gives CASSFPRSYGYTF.

Regarding this clonotype: One base away lies a much larger clone, so this may be a sequencing read error. V usage is TRBV2 and J usage is TRBJ1-5; 7 positions match TRBD1. J was trimmed by 5 bases and V by 5 bases; bases with no gene match: 3. The CDR3 runs to 13 residues. Germline CDR1 SNHLY, CDR2 FYNNEI. The CDR3 region has the DNA TGTGCCAGCAGTAAAACAGGGGATCAGCCCCAGCATTTT. This translates into CASSKTGDQPQHF.

The V gene is TRBV2, the J gene TRBJ2-7; D might be TRBD2 (5 bases). The germline V gene has CDR1 SNHLY and CDR2 FYNNEI. Trimming removed 8 bases from V and 2 bases from J, with 16 bases in between. The CDR3 is made up of 14 amino acids. DNA of the CDR3: TGTGCCAGCTCGTTGAGGGCAGAAACCTACGAGCAGTACTTC. This gives the protein CASSLRAETYEQYF.

This clonotype was seen a few times. This chain links TRBV7-9 with TRBJ2-5, with TRBD1 identical over 8 bases. CDR3 length: 16 residues. Germline V gene sequence: CDR1 SEHNR, CDR2 FQNEAQ (reference sequence). Trimming took 0 bases from V and 1 from J; bases not matched to a gene: 4. The chain's CDR3 is CASSLAKDRAQETQYF. In nucleotides, the CDR3 is TGTGCCAGCAGCTTAGCGAAGGACAGGGCCCAAGAGACCCAGTACTTC.

The chain combines TRBV2 with TRBJ2-3; 8 bases align to TRBD1. CDR3 length: 15 amino acids. Germline CDR1 and CDR2: SNHLY and FYNNEI. The J segment lost 5 bases and the V segment lost 7 bases, leaving 11 bases of the junction unmatched. This chain's CDR3 is CASTLQGVIEDTQYF. In DNA, the CDR3 is TGTGCCAGCACCTTACAGGGGGTAATAGAAGATACGCAGTATTTT.

CDR3 nucleotide sequence: TGTGCCAGCAGCAAGATCCCGGGACAGGGGACGCCCCAGCATTTT. Its translation is CASSKIPGQGTPQHF. The V gene is TRBV3-1, the J gene TRBJ1-5, with 10 bases lining up with TRBD1. The V gene's germline CDR1 is LGHDT and CDR2 YNNKEL (reference sequence). This CDR3 spans 15 amino acids. V dropped 5 bases and J dropped 9; count of bases not matched to a gene: 10.

This clonotype was detected ten times or more. The V and J genes are TRBV6-2 or TRBV6-3 and TRBJ2-3; D perhaps matches TRBD1 (5 bases). The length of the CDR3 is 15 residues. Germline CDR1 and CDR2: MNHEY and SVGEGT. V lost 5 bases, J lost 4 bases, and 16 bases lay in between. The CDR3 protein is CASSQEHRIADTQYF. In DNA form, the CDR3 reads TGTGCCAGCAGTCAGGAGCACAGGATAGCAGATACGCAGTATTTT.

This clonotype has a handful of counts. The chain combines TRBV3-1 with TRBJ2-7; perhaps D is TRBD1 or TRBD2 (6 bases each). V was trimmed by 2 bases and J by 4 bases, leaving 12 bases between them. Per the germline V gene, CDR1 is LGHDT and CDR2 is YNNKEL (reference sequence). The CDR3 consists of 14 residues. The CDR3 region has the DNA TGTGCCAGCAGCCAAACGGGGGCACGGTACGAGCAGTACTTC. The encoded protein is CASSQTGARYEQYF.

This clonotype was observed a handful of times. This rearrangement joins TRBV9 to TRBJ2-7; 7 bases map to TRBD2. The CDR3 totals 11 residues. V lost 3 bases to trimming and J lost 6 bases; unmatched junction nucleotides: 0. Germline V gives CDR1 SGDLS, CDR2 YYNGEE. CDR3 sequence reads: CASSAGGEQYF. In nucleotides, the CDR3 is TGTGCCAGCAGCGCGGGGGGCGAGCAGTACTTC.

This sequence joins TRBV5-4 and TRBJ1-6; the D gene is possibly TRBD1 (5 bases). Trimming took 4 bases from V and 9 from J, leaving 11 bases between them. This CDR3 is built from 13 residues. Germline values: CDR1 SGHNT, CDR2 YYREEE (reference sequence). CDR3 protein: CASSQAQGSPLHF. The CDR3 region has the DNA TGTGCCAGCAGCCAGGCCCAGGGTTCACCCCTCCACTTT.

The rearrangement joins TRBV29-1 to TRBJ1-1, with D possibly being TRBD1 (5 bases). The V gene's germline CDR1 is SQVTM and CDR2 ANQGSEA. V was cut by 6 bases and J by 1 base, with 12 bases left in between. This CDR3 spans 13 amino acids. This CDR3 reads CSVAGSKNTEAFF. DNA for the CDR3: TGCAGCGTCGCAGGGTCCAAGAACACTGAAGCTTTCTTT. The complete variable domain, with remaining parts taken from reference TRBV29-1 and TRBJ1-1, reads SAVISQKPSRDICQRGTSLTIQCQVDSQVTMMFWYRQQPGQSLTLIATANQGSEATYESGFVIDKFPISRPNLTFSTLTVSNMSPEDSSIYLCSVAGSKNTEAFFGQGTRLTVV.

This clonotype was counted ten times or more. V and J are TRBV20-1 and TRBJ2-7; D is perhaps TRBD2 (7 bases). CDR3 length equals 15 residues. The ends were cut back, 6 bases at V and 2 bases at J, with 20 bases in the middle. In germline, CDR1 is DFQATT, CDR2 SNEGSKA (reference sequence). The CDR3 bases are TGCAGTGCCAACATGGGGGCGGGGGCTACCTACGAGCAGTACTTC. The encoded protein is CSANMGAGATYEQYF.

This clonotype was seen just once. This may be a read error: a much more frequent sequence differs by one nucleotide. V and J are TRBV28 and TRBJ1-1; no firm D call. Trimming took 6 bases from V and 10 from J, leaving 15 bases between them. CDR1 and CDR2 (germline): MDHEN, SYDVKM. The CDR3 is 12 amino acids. The DNA of the CDR3 is TGTGCCAGCAGCCCTGGAAGTTTAGGAGCTTTCTTT. This codes for CASSPGSLGAFF.

This clonotype was seen many times. This chain links TRBV19 with TRBJ1-6, with 7 bases aligning to TRBD1. The V gene's germline CDR1 is LNHDA and CDR2 SQIVND (reference sequence). The CDR3 totals 13 residues. V dropped 9 bases and J dropped 8; count of bases not matched to a gene: 7. Written as DNA, the CDR3 is TGTGCCAGCCTCGGACAGGCGGATTCACCCCTCCACTTT. Protein: CASLGQADSPLHF. Filled out from reference TRBV19 and TRBJ1-6, the complete variable domain reads DGGITQSPKYLFRKEGQNVTLSCEQNLNHDAMYWYRQDPGQGLRLIYYSQIVNDFQKGDIAEGYSVSREKKESFPLTVTSAQKNPTAFYLCASLGQADSPLHFGNGTRLTVT.